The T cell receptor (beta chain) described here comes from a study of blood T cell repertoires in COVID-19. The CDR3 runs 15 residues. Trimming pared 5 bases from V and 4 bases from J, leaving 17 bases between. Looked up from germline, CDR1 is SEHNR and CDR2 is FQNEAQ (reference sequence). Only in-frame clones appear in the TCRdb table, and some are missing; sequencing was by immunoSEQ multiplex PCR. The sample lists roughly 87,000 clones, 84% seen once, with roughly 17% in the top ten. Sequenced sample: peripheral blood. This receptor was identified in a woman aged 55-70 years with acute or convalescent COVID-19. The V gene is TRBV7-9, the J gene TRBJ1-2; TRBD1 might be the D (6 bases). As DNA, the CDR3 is TGTGCCAGCAGCCGGGGGGCAGGAGGAAGCTATGGCTACACCTTC. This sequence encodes CASSRGAGGSYGYTF.